One sample yielded the 18 T cell receptor beta chains listed below, sequenced in a study of shared clonotypes between healthy human individuals (dated by TCRdb to between 2020 and 2021). Library method: the immunoSEQ multiplex PCR assay. Not all clones reach the TCRdb copy of this immuneACCESS table, which keeps in-frame sequences only. Checked studies attribute under half of the gap to unresolved V genes and leave the rest unexplained. For this sample there are about 2.1 million clones; 93% appear just once. The ten largest make up about 1.7% of the sample. For the CD8 naive samples, CD45RO-negative cells were positively selected for CCR7, yielding a CD45RA+CCR7+ population from which TemRA cells were excluded. Sample: naive CD8+ T cells from PBMCs. What the cell subset or site label conveys for this sample: CD45RA+CCR7+. These receptors came from a man aged 18-30 years in good health. Some clones in this sample may be carry-over from other donors' samples.

V usage is TRBV7-2 and J usage is TRBJ2-1, with 10 bases lining up with TRBD2. The CDR3 extends over 18 amino acids. V lost 4 bases to trimming and J lost 0 bases; unmatched junction nucleotides: 9. Looked up from germline, CDR1 is SGHTA and CDR2 is FQGNSA. This CDR3 reads CASSSKLAGRFSYNEQFF. The DNA of the CDR3 is TGTGCCAGCAGCTCGAAACTAGCGGGACGTTTCTCCTACAATGAGCAGTTCTTC.

This clone was recorded once. V and J are TRBV5-6 and TRBJ1-1; D is ambiguous. V was pared by 1 base and J by 1 base, with 5 bases between. This CDR3 is 13 amino acids long. Germline V CDR1 and CDR2: SGHDT, YYEEEE. DNA for the CDR3: TGTGCCAGCAGCTTGTTTTCGAACACTGAAGCTTTCTTT. Its translation is CASSLFSNTEAFF.

Comments on this clone: Other DNA sequences in the same sample also yield this CDR3. For the CDR3, the DNA is TGCGCCAGCAGCCAACGGGACAGGGGTTACGAGCAGTACTTC. Protein product: CASSQRDRGYEQYF. The J gene is TRBJ2-7, the V gene TRBV4-1; 10 bases align to TRBD1. This CDR3 is built from 14 residues. Germline V CDR1 and CDR2: MGHRA, YSYEKL. Trimming took 2 bases from V and 4 from J; bases not matched to a gene: 2.

This clone was picked up one time. The chain carries TRBV28 and TRBJ2-1; D might be TRBD2 (6 bases). The CDR3 extends over 15 amino acids. Trimming took 1 base from V and 3 from J, leaving 10 bases between them. CDR1 is MDHEN, CDR2 SYDVKM, per germline. This CDR3 is CASSLFRGGYNEQFF. The CDR3 coding sequence is TGTGCCAGCAGTTTATTTCGGGGAGGCTACAATGAGCAGTTCTTC.

The V gene is TRBV15, the J gene TRBJ2-5, with D perhaps being TRBD1 or TRBD2 (6 bases each). V shed 8 bases and J shed 1 base, with 14 bases lying between them. In germline, CDR1 is LNHNV, CDR2 YYDKDF (reference sequence). The CDR3 spans 14 residues. The CDR3 DNA reads TGTGCCACCGAAGGGGGGCTTGGCCAAGAGACCCAGTACTTC. Its translation: CATEGGLGQETQYF. The full variable domain, its missing parts supplied by reference TRBV15 and TRBJ2-5, is DAMVIQNPRYQVTQFGKPVTLSCSQTLNHNVMYWYQQKSSQAPKLLFHYYDKDFNNEADTPDNFQSRRPNTSFCFLDIRSPGLGDTAMYLCATEGGLGQETQYFGPGTRLLVL.

The chain is built from TRBV9 and TRBJ2-7; D is possibly TRBD2 (6 bases). Germline lookup yields CDR1 SGDLS and CDR2 YYNGEE. Trimming cost V 0 bases and J 3 bases, with 13 bases left between them. This CDR3 is built from 15 residues. In DNA, the CDR3 is TGTGCCAGCAGCGTAGGAGGGAGGCCGGGCTACGAGCAGTACTTC. Translation gives CASSVGGRPGYEQYF.

Turning to this clone: This sample includes further DNA sequences coding for the same CDR3. The chain couples TRBV29-1 to TRBJ2-7; D may be TRBD2 (6 bases). Germline loops: CDR1 SQVTM, CDR2 ANQGSEA. The germline V and J ends were trimmed by 4 bases and 2 bases, with 9 bases remaining between them. The CDR3 contains 12 residues. The DNA for the CDR3 is TGCAGCGTTGTGGCTAGCGCCTACGAGCAGTACTTC. It is translated as CSVVASAYEQYF.

V usage is TRBV11-1 and J usage is TRBJ1-1; D is perhaps TRBD1 (6 bases). The V and J ends lost 7 bases and 5 bases respectively, with 11 bases between them. CDR1 SGHAT and CDR2 FQDESV come from the germline V gene (reference sequence). The CDR3 length is 12 residues. The CDR3: CASTPRGTEAFF. CDR3 sequence (DNA): TGTGCCAGCACGCCGAGGGGGACTGAAGCTTTCTTT.

The CDR3 sequence is CASAGSPGRTYEQYF. CDR3 sequence (DNA): TGTGCTAGTGCCGGCTCGCCGGGGCGGACATACGAGCAGTACTTC. This rearrangement joins TRBV12-5 to TRBJ2-7; either TRBD1 or TRBD2 may supply D (5 bases each). In germline, CDR1 is LGHNT, CDR2 FRNRAP. With 7 bases removed from V and 4 bases from J, the gap between germline ends came to 20 bases. The CDR3 runs to 15 residues.

V is TRBV18 and J is TRBJ2-5, with D perhaps TRBD1 (5 bases). This CDR3 region has 15 residues. Germline V lookup: CDR1 KGHSH, CDR2 LQKENI. Trimming cost V 4 bases and J 5 bases, with 17 bases left between them. CDR3 nucleotide sequence: TGTGCCAGCTCACTTACACGGACAACCGGGGAGACCCAGTACTTC. Translated: CASSLTRTTGETQYF.

The genes are TRBV7-6 and TRBJ1-4; D is possibly TRBD1 (6 bases). Germline V gene lookup returns CDR1 SGHVS and CDR2 FNYEAQ. The V end lost 0 bases, the J end lost 8 bases, and 19 bases lay between the germline ends. CDR3 length equals 17 residues. The CDR3 is CASSLARQDAQVEKLFF. The CDR3 nucleotides read TGTGCCAGCAGCTTAGCCAGACAGGATGCCCAAGTCGAAAAACTGTTTTTT. Drawing the rest from reference TRBV7-6 and TRBJ1-4, the complete variable domain is GAGVSQSPRYKVTKRGQDVALRCDPISGHVSLYWYRQALGQGPEFLTYFNYEAQQDKSGLPNDRFSAERPEGSISTLTIQRTEQRDSAMYRCASSLARQDAQVEKLFFGSGTQLSVL.

The rearrangement uses TRBV4-3 and TRBJ2-1, with D perhaps TRBD2 (6 bases). Per the germline V gene, CDR1 is LGHNA and CDR2 is YSLEER. The V end was cut by 0 bases, the J end by 1 base, with 13 bases between. This CDR3 comprises 17 residues. In DNA form, the CDR3 reads TGCGCCAGCAGCCAAGAGACGGGAGAGTATTCCTACAATGAGCAGTTCTTC. This translates into CASSQETGEYSYNEQFF.

The CDR3 sequence is CASSLAPLQETQYF. CDR3 nucleotides: TGTGCCAGCAGCCTGGCCCCGCTCCAAGAGACCCAGTACTTC. V is TRBV9 and J is TRBJ2-5; D is undetermined. The germline CDR1 and CDR2 sequences are SGDLS and YYNGEE. Trimming stripped 4 bases from V and 1 base from J, with 11 bases between. This CDR3 comprises 14 residues.

The sample holds one count of this clone. The DNA for the CDR3 is TGTGCCAGCAGCTTGGTGGTAGCGGGGCCCAATGAGCAGTTCTTC. Translated, it gives CASSLVVAGPNEQFF. The chain employs TRBV5-4 and TRBJ2-1; 8 bases match TRBD2. V shed 0 bases and J 6 bases; nucleotides not matched to a gene: 5. Germline V gene lookup returns CDR1 SGHNT and CDR2 YYREEE (reference sequence). The CDR3 is made up of 15 amino acids.

The chain combines TRBV30 with TRBJ1-2; 9 nucleotides agree with TRBD1. Trimming took 2 bases from V and 4 from J; bases not matched to a gene: 5. CDR1 is GTSNPN and CDR2 is SVGIG in the germline V gene (reference sequence). The CDR3 consists of 14 residues. The CDR3 loop is CAWSPTGQGYGYTF. The CDR3 nucleotides are TGTGCCTGGAGTCCTACGGGACAGGGCTATGGCTACACCTTC.

V gene TRBV27 combines with J gene TRBJ2-7; 11 bases are shared with TRBD2. The J segment lost 0 bases and the V segment lost 6 bases, leaving 4 bases of the junction unmatched. CDR3 size: 15 residues. Germline V gene sequence: CDR1 MNHEY, CDR2 SMNVEV (reference sequence). CDR3: CASSEGLAASYEQYF. Written as DNA, the CDR3 is TGTGCCAGCAGCGAGGGACTAGCGGCCTCCTACGAGCAGTACTTC.

This clone turned up a few times. This specimen includes other DNA sequences encoding the same CDR3. The chain combines TRBV5-8 with TRBJ2-7; no firm D call. Trimming took off 4 bases at V and 2 bases at J, with 4 bases between the two ends. The germline V gene encodes CDR1 SGHTS and CDR2 YDEGEE. The CDR3 has 11 amino acids. CDR3 sequence (DNA): TGTGCCAGCAGCCCCGCCTACGAGCAGTACTTC. Protein: CASSPAYEQYF.

This clone was counted a single time. V usage is TRBV7-8 and J usage is TRBJ2-7, with 8 bases matching TRBD2. The germline gives CDR1 SGHVS, CDR2 FQNEAQ. The CDR3 is 16 amino acids. J gave up 5 bases and V 1 base, and 10 bases lay outside the gene matches. CDR3 nucleotide sequence: TGTGCCAGCAGCTTAGGTCCTGGGCTAGCGGGCCACGAGCAGTACTTC. This translates into CASSLGPGLAGHEQYF.